This T cell receptor beta chain was sequenced during a study of shared clonotypes between healthy human individuals. Notes on this clone: Its antigen is currently unknown.

Here immunoSEQ multiplex PCR was the method, and the copy in TCRdb shows in-frame clones only, minus some. Here the sample spans some 2.3 million clones, more than 85% being singletons. Whole-study results and caveats: For sorted subsets, rarefaction showed incomplete sequencing despite large depth.

Trimming left V 0 bases short and J 10 bases short, with 17 bases between. CDR3 size: 15 residues. Germline assignment: CDR1 SGHNT and CDR2 YYREEE (reference sequence). This chain connects TRBV5-4 to TRBJ2-1, with D possibly matching TRBD1 (5 bases). The origin of this receptor is a young man in good health. Some clones in this sample may be carry-over from other donors' samples. Sequencing was performed on naive CD4+ T cells from PBMCs. The sample's subset: CD45RA+ positively selected. The CDR3 coding sequence is TGTGCCAGCAGCTTGGAGGGGATGGGGTATCGGGAGCAGTTCTTC. Residues: CASSLEGMGYREQFF.